A single sample gave rise to the 11 T cell receptor beta chains below, sequenced in a study of cytomegalovirus exposure and HLA in healthy donors (dated by TCRdb to about 2017). The library was obtained by the immunoSEQ multiplex PCR assay. A mixture of 60 forward primers for TCR Vbeta segments and 13 reverse primers for TCR Jbeta segments was used in the multiplex PCR. This immuneACCESS table, as held by TCRdb, lists in-frame sequences with V and J called but not all clones. Of the missing ones, under half trace to an unresolved V gene in checked studies; the others have no known cause. The sample table records more than 150,000 clones; more than 70% of these occur just once. Of the sample, around 0.26% is held by the ten largest clones. Sequencing was done on a sample of PBMCs. These receptors came from a boy under 18 in good health and CMV-seronegative.

The gene calls are TRBV5-1 and TRBJ2-1; 7 bases are shared with TRBD2. This CDR3 spans 15 amino acids. J lost 0 bases, V lost 0 bases, and 0 bases had no gene match. The germline CDR1 and CDR2 sequences are SGHRS and YFSETQ. The CDR3 bases are TGCGCCAGCAGCTTGGCTAGCGGCTCCTACAATGAGCAGTTCTTC. Amino acids: CASSLASGSYNEQFF.

This clone has only a few counts. DNA for the CDR3: TGTGCCAGCAGTATAAAGGGACAGGCCTACAATGAGCAGTTCTTC. Its translation: CASSIKGQAYNEQFF. The J gene is TRBJ2-1, the V gene TRBV6-1; 8 bases line up with TRBD1. V dropped 5 bases and J dropped 2; count of bases not matched to a gene: 5. Germline-derived CDR1 and CDR2 are MNHNS and SASEGT. This CDR3 is built from 15 residues.

Notes on this clone: The junction shows a germline mismatch at one end, possibly a read error. The J gene is TRBJ2-4, the V gene TRBV6-1; tentatively, D is TRBD1 (6 bases). The CDR3 covers 12 residues. Germline V gene sequence: CDR1 MNHNS, CDR2 SASEGT. CDR3 residues: CASSEYRDIKYF. DNA for the CDR3: TGTGCCAGCAGTGAATACCGGGACATTAAGTACTTC.

The CDR3 nucleotides read TGTGCCAGCAGCCACTCGAGGGATATCGTCTCTGGGGCCAACGTCCTGACTTTC. The encoded protein is CASSHSRDIVSGANVLTF. The chain is built from TRBV7-9 and TRBJ2-6, with a possible D match to TRBD2 (5 bases). CDR3 length: 18 residues. V was cut by 5 bases and J by 0 bases, with 17 bases left in between. Per the germline V gene, CDR1 is SEHNR and CDR2 is FQNEAQ (reference sequence).

V usage is TRBV5-1 and J usage is TRBJ2-2; perhaps TRBD1 as D (6 bases). V lost 7 bases, J lost 5 bases, and 18 bases lay in between. In germline, CDR1 is SGHRS, CDR2 YFSETQ. The CDR3 consists of 15 residues. The CDR3 nucleotides are TGCGCCAGCCGAAATCAGAGCAGGGGAACCGGGGAGCTGTTTTTT. Translated: CASRNQSRGTGELFF.

This rearrangement joins TRBV9 to TRBJ2-7; 8 positions match TRBD2. Germline V gives CDR1 SGDLS, CDR2 YYNGEE. Unmatched junction bases numbered 3, after V lost 0 bases and J lost 4 bases. This CDR3 contains 14 residues. The CDR3 protein is CASSVAGGFYEQYF. In DNA form, the CDR3 reads TGTGCCAGCAGCGTAGCGGGGGGGTTTTACGAGCAGTACTTC. The full variable domain, with the rest looked up from reference TRBV9 and TRBJ2-7, is DSGVTQTPKHLITATGQRVTLRCSPRSGDLSVYWYQQSLDQGLQFLIQYYNGEERAKGNILERFSAQQFPDLHSELNLSSLELGDSALYFCASSVAGGFYEQYFGPGTRLTVT.

V gene TRBV9 combines with J gene TRBJ1-1; D call uncertain. This CDR3 has 14 amino acids. Looked up from germline, CDR1 is SGDLS and CDR2 is YYNGEE. V dropped 4 bases and J dropped 1 base, with 11 bases sitting between them. The CDR3, as DNA: TGTGCCAGCAGCCCCGATCCAGGGAACACTGAAGCTTTCTTT. Its translation: CASSPDPGNTEAFF.

The V gene is TRBV6-6, the J gene TRBJ1-3, with D perhaps TRBD1 (5 bases). The CDR3 consists of 14 residues. The germline gives CDR1 MNHNY, CDR2 SVGAGI (reference sequence). Trimming took 6 bases from V and 1 from J, leaving 10 bases between them. Written as DNA, the CDR3 is TGTGCCAGCAGAAAGGACATTTCTGGAAACACCATATATTTT. It translates to CASRKDISGNTIYF.

This clone was seen a handful of times. The CDR3 sequence is CASSFPSGVNEKLFF. Here the CDR3 DNA reads TGTGCCAGCAGCTTCCCCTCCGGGGTTAATGAAAAACTGTTTTTT. The chain has TRBV7-9 and TRBJ1-4; no clear D. V was trimmed by 3 bases and J by 4 bases, leaving 12 bases between them. Germline CDR1 reads SEHNR; CDR2 reads FQNEAQ (reference sequence). The CDR3 length is 15 residues.

The chain joins TRBV19 to TRBJ2-6, with D tentatively TRBD1 (5 bases). In germline, CDR1 is LNHDA, CDR2 SQIVND (reference sequence). This CDR3 is built from 14 residues. V was clipped by 9 bases and J by 0 bases, with 9 bases between them. The CDR3 sequence is CASDSYSGANVLTF. The CDR3 coding sequence is TGTGCCAGCGACAGTTACTCTGGGGCCAACGTCCTGACTTTC.

The chain recombines TRBV27 with TRBJ1-1, with 7 positions matching TRBD1. The CDR3 covers 13 residues. V shed 8 bases and J 7 bases; nucleotides not matched to a gene: 10. Germline values: CDR1 MNHEY, CDR2 SMNVEV (reference sequence). As DNA, the CDR3 is TGTGCCAGCCACAGGGGAATTGGGCTTGAAGCTTTCTTT. Translation: CASHRGIGLEAFF.